What follows is one TCR beta chain and its context. This sample is part of a study of blood T cell repertoires in COVID-19. CDR3 length: 14 residues. TCRdb's copy holds only in-frame clones and misses some; the assay was immunoSEQ multiplex PCR. The profile shows more than 300,000 clones, 90% of them singletons. The cohort comprised adults aged 18 to 89 years residing in around 25 US areas. Donors were grouped by their self-reported clinical history. The TCR comes from a woman aged 25 to 45 who had been exposed to COVID-19. This chain links TRBV21-1 with TRBJ2-3; the table's D call, TRBD2, was not checked against the DNA. TRBV21-1 is a pseudogene locus. Sequenced sample: PBMCs or T cells enriched from blood (not recorded which). CDR3 residues: CASSKVLEGTTQYF. The CDR3 coding sequence is TGTGCCAGCAGCAAAGTTTTAGAGGGAACGACGCAGTATTTT.